Below, 30 T cell receptor beta chains from the same sample are listed, as sequenced in a study of T cell responses to AZD1222 COVID-19 vaccine. Repertoires were generated with immunoSEQ multiplex PCR, while TCRdb's copy carries only in-frame clones and drops some. The data hold about 130,000 clones, with around 94% observed a single time. The starting material was peripheral blood, obtained on day 0 of AZD1222 vaccination. Receptors were obtained from an adult in good health.

The genes are TRBV9 and TRBJ2-3; 7 nucleotides match TRBD2. J gave up 4 bases and V 3 bases, and 11 bases lay outside the gene matches. There are 16 residues in the CDR3. The germline V gene encodes CDR1 SGDLS and CDR2 YYNGEE. The CDR3 reads CASSAGGSGPPDTQYF. The DNA of the CDR3 is TGTGCCAGCAGCGCGGGAGGATCCGGGCCTCCAGATACGCAGTATTTT.

This chain links TRBV6-1 with TRBJ1-2; tentative D call: TRBD1 (5 bases). The V and J ends lost 2 bases and 8 bases respectively, with 21 bases between them. Germline lookup yields CDR1 MNHNS and CDR2 SASEGT. This CDR3 is 16 amino acids long. The chain's CDR3 is CASSESTLSGVRGYTF. The CDR3 DNA sequence: TGTGCCAGCAGTGAATCAACGTTGTCGGGGGTCCGGGGCTACACCTTC.

This sequence joins TRBV19 and TRBJ1-2, with 9 bases that match TRBD1. CDR3 length equals 14 residues. Trimming at V came to 6 bases and at J to 6 bases, leaving 8 bases not matched to a gene. Germline V gene sequence: CDR1 LNHDA, CDR2 SQIVND (reference sequence). The chain's CDR3 is CASSRQGGTHGYTF. Written as DNA, the CDR3 is TGTGCCAGTAGCCGACAGGGGGGTACTCATGGCTACACCTTC.

V and J are TRBV6-6 and TRBJ1-2; no firm D call. The CDR3 totals 13 residues. Germline V CDR1 and CDR2: MNHNY, SVGAGI (reference sequence). The V end lost 0 bases, the J end lost 4 bases, and 6 bases lay between the germline ends. CDR3 coding DNA: TGTGCCAGCAGTTACTCCCCGCGCTATGGCTACACCTTC. Translating it yields CASSYSPRYGYTF.

This chain joins TRBV9 and TRBJ2-2; D not certain. This CDR3 spans 17 amino acids. V dropped 0 bases and J dropped 1 base, with 13 bases sitting between them. Germline loops: CDR1 SGDLS, CDR2 YYNGEE. CDR3 coding DNA: TGTGCCAGCAGCGTAGCAGAATCGGGTTGGAACACCGGGGAGCTGTTTTTT. Encoded protein: CASSVAESGWNTGELFF.

J is TRBJ2-3 and V is TRBV28; D might be TRBD1 (5 bases). The CDR3 is 15 residues long. V dropped 3 bases and J dropped 3 bases, with 13 bases sitting between them. The germline CDR1 and CDR2 sequences are MDHEN and SYDVKM. The CDR3 loop is CASSFRVVRTDTQYF. The CDR3 coding sequence is TGTGCCAGCAGTTTCAGGGTGGTCAGGACAGATACGCAGTATTTT.

In DNA form, the CDR3 reads TGTGCCAGCAGTTTAGGACAGAGAGGTAGCAATCAGCCCCAGCATTTT. Protein product: CASSLGQRGSNQPQHF. The rearrangement uses TRBV28 and TRBJ1-5; maybe TRBD1 (6 bases). CDR1 is MDHEN, CDR2 SYDVKM, per germline. V was pared by 2 bases and J by 0 bases, with 11 bases between. The length of the CDR3 is 16 residues.

This chain joins TRBV6-5 and TRBJ1-2, with D maybe TRBD1 (6 bases). CDR1 and CDR2 from the germline V gene are MNHEY and SVGAGI. V was trimmed by 6 bases and J by 8 bases, leaving 19 bases between them. The CDR3 spans 14 residues. The CDR3 sequence is CASSRTDSAGGYTF. CDR3 sequence (DNA): TGTGCCAGCAGCCGCACGGACAGCGCCGGCGGCTACACCTTC.

The chain uses TRBV6-5 and TRBJ1-2, with TRBD1 matching 7 bases. Trimming cost V 10 bases and J 4 bases; bases outside gene matches: 15. The germline CDR1 and CDR2 sequences are MNHEY and SVGAGI. The CDR3 is made up of 15 amino acids. CDR3 bases: TGTGCCACCCAGGACAGGTCGGGGAGTGGCTATGGCTACACCTTC. This sequence encodes CATQDRSGSGYGYTF.

The gene calls are TRBV28 and TRBJ1-3; possibly TRBD1 for D (6 bases). This CDR3 has 19 residues. The V gene lost 3 bases and the J gene lost 4 bases, with 25 bases spanning the gap. Germline CDR1 is MDHEN and CDR2 is SYDVKM. This CDR3 reads CASSFHSGTQPFTGNTIYF. CDR3 DNA: TGTGCCAGCAGTTTTCACTCCGGGACACAGCCTTTTACGGGAAACACCATATATTTT. Full variable domain (rest looked up from reference TRBV28 and TRBJ1-3): DVKVTQSSRYLVKRTGEKVFLECVQDMDHENMFWYRQDPGLGLRLIYFSYDVKMKEKGDIPEGYSVSREKKERFSLILESASTNQTSMYLCASSFHSGTQPFTGNTIYFGEGSWLTVV.

The CDR3 region has the DNA TGTGCCAGCTCACCGGGGAACCAGCCCCAGCATTTT. Amino acid sequence: CASSPGNQPQHF. The gene calls are TRBV18 and TRBJ1-5; D gene uncertain. V gave up 3 bases and J gave up 7 bases, with 7 bases separating them. In germline, CDR1 is KGHSH, CDR2 LQKENI. This CDR3 has 12 residues.

This sequence joins TRBV24-1 and TRBJ2-1; 10 nucleotides match TRBD2. Per the germline V gene, CDR1 is KGHDR and CDR2 is SFDVKD. CDR3 length equals 18 residues. V shed 6 bases, J shed 0 bases, and the junction held 10 bases outside the gene matches. CDR3 loop: CATSSQREGSRSYNEQFF. The CDR3 DNA reads as TGTGCCACCAGTTCCCAGCGGGAGGGCTCTCGCTCCTACAATGAGCAGTTCTTC.

V is TRBV30 and J is TRBJ2-7, with D unresolved. The CDR3 consists of 16 residues. Germline V CDR1 and CDR2: GTSNPN, SVGIG (reference sequence). V lost 0 bases and J lost 1, with 16 bases in between. The CDR3 sequence: CAWSVRTTKGSYEQYF. Written as DNA, the CDR3 is TGTGCCTGGAGTGTACGGACCACGAAGGGTTCCTACGAGCAGTACTTC.

The chain has TRBV11-2 and TRBJ2-1; D might be TRBD1 (6 bases). V dropped 4 bases and J dropped 7 bases, with 17 bases sitting between them. The CDR3 contains 15 residues. Germline V lookup: CDR1 SGHAT, CDR2 FQNNGV. The CDR3 DNA sequence: TGTGCCAGCAGCTATATCAGGGGATCGGGAAATGAGCAGTTCTTC. It is translated as CASSYIRGSGNEQFF. The full variable domain, rest sourced from reference TRBV11-2 and TRBJ2-1, is EAGVAQSPRYKIIEKRQSVAFWCNPISGHATLYWYQQILGQGPKLLIQFQNNGVVDDSQLPKDRFSAERLKGVDSTLKIQPAKLEDSAVYLCASSYIRGSGNEQFFGPGTRLTVL.

The gene calls are TRBV27 and TRBJ2-1; TRBD2 matches 15 bases. V gave up 10 bases and J gave up 3 bases; unmatched junction bases: 4. CDR3 size: 15 residues. CDR1 MNHEY and CDR2 SMNVEV come from the germline V gene (reference sequence). CDR3 amino acids: CATGLAGGYYNEQFF. In DNA, the CDR3 is TGTGCCACCGGACTAGCGGGAGGGTACTACAATGAGCAGTTCTTC.

CDR3 in DNA: TGCGCCAGCAGCCAGGACAGCTCCGAGCAGTACTTC. The encoded protein is CASSQDSSEQYF. The chain has TRBV5-1 and TRBJ2-7; D may be TRBD1 (6 bases). V lost 4 bases to trimming and J lost 6 bases, with 11 bases between them. This CDR3 contains 12 residues. CDR1 SGHRS and CDR2 YFSETQ come from the germline V gene.

The rearrangement links TRBV11-3 to TRBJ2-1, with D uncertain. CDR3 size: 12 residues. V dropped 2 bases and J dropped 9 bases, with 8 bases sitting between them. The germline CDR1 and CDR2 sequences are SGHNT and YENEEA. The CDR3 loop is CASSLSKGEQFF. As DNA, the CDR3 is TGTGCCAGCAGCTTATCTAAGGGTGAGCAGTTCTTC.

J is TRBJ2-7 and V is TRBV7-7; TRBD1 matches at 8 bases. Germline CDR1 is SSHAT and CDR2 is FNYEAQ (reference sequence). The CDR3 extends over 15 amino acids. V trimming: 6 bases; J trimming: 2 bases; junction bases outside the gene matches: 9. CDR3 amino acids: CASSQRTGSPYEQYF. The CDR3 region has the DNA TGTGCCAGCAGTCAAAGGACAGGGAGTCCCTACGAGCAGTACTTC.

V usage is TRBV3-1 (or the pseudogene TRBV3-2) and J usage is TRBJ1-2; TRBD1 might be the D (5 bases). This CDR3 comprises 14 residues. Germline V gene data show CDR1 as LGHDT and CDR2 as YNNKEL (reference sequence). Trimming left V 1 base short and J 8 bases short, with 14 bases between. CDR3 region: CASSQVGAAQGYTF. CDR3 DNA sequence: TGTGCCAGCAGCCAAGTAGGGGCAGCCCAAGGCTACACCTTC.

The chain joins TRBV6-5 to TRBJ2-3; D is undetermined. The CDR3 sequence is 11 residues long. CDR1 MNHEY and CDR2 SVGAGI come from the germline V gene. V gave up 2 bases and J gave up 5 bases, with 2 bases separating them. CDR3 loop: CASSYLDTQYF. CDR3 sequence (DNA): TGTGCCAGCAGTTACCTAGATACGCAGTATTTT.

This clone was counted a single time. The chain uses TRBV30 and TRBJ1-6; D gene uncertain. Germline-derived CDR1 and CDR2 are GTSNPN and SVGIG (reference sequence). The CDR3 spans 14 residues. V was trimmed by 8 bases and J by 2 bases, leaving 13 bases between them. CDR3 sequence (DNA): TGTGCCCTCCAAGGGATCACCTATAATTCACCCCTCCACTTT. Amino acids: CALQGITYNSPLHF. Full variable domain (missing parts from reference TRBV30 and TRBJ1-6): SQTIHQWPATLVQPVGSPLSLECTVEGTSNPNLYWYRQAAGRGLQLLFYSVGIGQISSEVPQNLSASRPQDRQFILSSKKLLLSDSGFYLCALQGITYNSPLHFGNGTRLTVT.

CDR3 residues: CASSTAPRTNYGYTF. For the CDR3, the DNA is TGTGCCAGCTCAACCGCACCGAGGACTAACTATGGCTACACCTTC. The chain links TRBV18 to TRBJ1-2; D is uncertain. The V gene's germline CDR1 is KGHSH and CDR2 LQKENI. The V gene lost 5 bases and the J gene lost 0 bases, with 13 bases spanning the gap. The CDR3 has 15 residues.

V usage is TRBV11-2 and J usage is TRBJ1-1; 9 bases align to TRBD1. Looked up from germline, CDR1 is SGHAT and CDR2 is FQNNGV. Losses at the gene ends were 5 bases for V and 9 bases for J; bases not matched to a gene: 4. The CDR3 is 12 residues long. In DNA form, the CDR3 reads TGTGCCAGCAGCCTGAACAGGGGGCAAGCTTTCTTT. This sequence encodes CASSLNRGQAFF.

The chain has TRBV7-2 and TRBJ2-7; TRBD1 is a possible D gene (5 bases). The V and J ends lost 5 bases and 3 bases respectively, with 17 bases between them. This CDR3 has 15 amino acids. Germline V CDR1 and CDR2: SGHTA, FQGNSA. The DNA of the CDR3 is TGTGCCAGCAGCCCGGCAGGGATCCAGGGCTACGAGCAGTACTTC. Translated: CASSPAGIQGYEQYF.

V is TRBV9 and J is TRBJ2-1; 7 positions match TRBD2. The CDR3 sequence is 15 residues long. V shed 4 bases and J 3 bases; nucleotides not matched to a gene: 7. Germline V lookup: CDR1 SGDLS, CDR2 YYNGEE. In nucleotides, the CDR3 is TGTGCCAGCAGCCCCTTAGGGAGGGGCTACAATGAGCAGTTCTTC. Translation: CASSPLGRGYNEQFF.

The J gene is TRBJ2-1, the V gene TRBV30, with 7 nucleotides matching TRBD2. The CDR3 covers 14 residues. The junction had 9 bases not matched to a gene; V was cut back by 2 bases and J by 8 bases. CDR1 GTSNPN and CDR2 SVGIG come from the germline V gene (reference sequence). The DNA of the CDR3 is TGTGCCTGGAGTTGGGGGGAGGGCCTTGATGAGCAGTTCTTC. It translates to CAWSWGEGLDEQFF.

This chain joins TRBV7-3 and TRBJ2-3; no definite D call. V lost 0 bases and J 0 bases, leaving 4 bases between the germline ends. This CDR3 is built from 14 residues. The germline V gene has CDR1 SGHTA and CDR2 FQGTGA. DNA of the CDR3: TGTGCCAGCAGCTTAACACAGAGCACAGATACGCAGTATTTT. Its translation: CASSLTQSTDTQYF.

This chain joins TRBV6-5 and TRBJ2-7; D may match TRBD1 or TRBD2 (5 bases each). V dropped 4 bases and J dropped 2 bases, with 18 bases sitting between them. The CDR3 consists of 16 residues. CDR1 and CDR2 from the germline V gene are MNHEY and SVGAGI. The CDR3 sequence: CASSSPGPRGAYEQYF. The CDR3, as DNA: TGTGCCAGCAGTTCCCCGGGACCCAGAGGAGCCTACGAGCAGTACTTC.

In regard to this clone: The DNA is left out, because the CDR3 cannot be placed on it with certainty; the CDR3 is given as TCRdb lists it. This sequence joins TRBV12-3 or TRBV12-4 and TRBJ2-7; TRBD2 is the table's D call, not checked against the DNA. The CDR3 length is 12 residues, termini included. The CDR3 here is CASSSSSYEQYF.

CDR3 sequence reads: CASSQEGSGGYNEQFF. CDR3 DNA sequence: TGCGCCAGCAGCCAAGAGGGTAGCGGGGGTTACAATGAGCAGTTCTTC. The chain carries TRBV4-3 and TRBJ2-1; 9 bases agree with TRBD2. J lost 4 bases, V lost 0 bases, and 4 bases had no gene match. The CDR3 runs 16 residues. CDR1 and CDR2 (germline): LGHNA, YSLEER.